These 15 T cell receptor beta chains originate from one sample sequenced in a study of blood T cell repertoires in COVID-19. Using immunoSEQ multiplex PCR, the repertoire was profiled, and TCRdb retains in-frame clones only, with some absent. The sample has about 60,000 clones, about 83% seen once; the top ten hold 5% to 6.5%. The sample was peripheral blood. The receptor source for this set is a human donor in a cohort sampled during active COVID-19.

V and J are TRBV5-4 and TRBJ2-7; no definite D call. V dropped 3 bases and J dropped 0 bases, with 10 bases sitting between them. The CDR3 has 14 residues. From germline, CDR1 is SGHNT and CDR2 YYREEE (reference sequence). The CDR3 protein is CASSSSVNSYEQYF. CDR3 sequence (DNA): TGTGCCAGCAGCTCCTCAGTTAACTCCTACGAGCAGTACTTC.

The chain carries TRBV21-1 and TRBJ2-7; TRBD2, as called in the table, went unchecked against the DNA. TRBV21-1 is an annotated pseudogene. The CDR3 consists of 14 residues. The CDR3 here is CASIHGVLSYEQYF. The CDR3 coding sequence is TGTGCCAGCATCCACGGAGTACTCTCCTACGAGCAGTACTTC.

This clone was found a few times. This chain links TRBV5-1 with TRBJ1-1; no definite D call. The CDR3 runs 13 residues. Germline V gives CDR1 SGHRS, CDR2 YFSETQ. V lost 4 bases to trimming and J lost 6 bases, with 13 bases between them. CDR3 sequence reads: CASSLRTGAEAFF. CDR3 DNA: TGCGCCAGCAGCCTCAGGACTGGGGCTGAAGCTTTCTTT.

The rearrangement uses TRBV18 and TRBJ2-3; TRBD2 is a possible D gene (6 bases). The CDR3 runs to 12 residues. Germline values: CDR1 KGHSH, CDR2 LQKENI. The V gene lost 6 bases and the J gene lost 12 bases, with 16 bases spanning the gap. The CDR3 reads CASSPGDSLQYF. Written as DNA, the CDR3 is TGTGCCAGCTCCCCCGGGGACTCCCTCCAGTATTTT. The full variable domain, rest sourced from reference TRBV18 and TRBJ2-3, is NAGVMQNPRHLVRRRGQEARLRCSPMKGHSHVYWYRQLPEEGLKFMVYLQKENIIDESGMPKERFSAEFPKEGPSILRIQQVVRGDSAAYFCASSPGDSLQYFGPGTRLTVL.

CDR3 bases: TGCAGCGTAGGGGGCAGGGACCGCTCTGGGGCCAACGTCCTGACTTTC. Amino acids: CSVGGRDRSGANVLTF. The rearrangement links TRBV29-1 to TRBJ2-6; 7 bases agree with TRBD1. V lost 6 bases to trimming and J lost 0 bases; unmatched junction nucleotides: 8. CDR3 size: 16 residues. Looked up from germline, CDR1 is SQVTM and CDR2 is ANQGSEA. The full variable domain, completed using reference TRBV29-1 and TRBJ2-6, is SAVISQKPSRDICQRGTSLTIQCQVDSQVTMMFWYRQQPGQSLTLIATANQGSEATYESGFVIDKFPISRPNLTFSTLTVSNMSPEDSSIYLCSVGGRDRSGANVLTFGAGSRLTVL.

The chain combines TRBV5-1 with TRBJ2-2; 9 bases agree with TRBD2. This CDR3 is 18 amino acids long. The ends lost 0 bases at V and 1 base at J; junction bases unmatched: 7. CDR1 and CDR2 from the germline V gene are SGHRS and YFSETQ. The DNA for the CDR3 is TGCGCCAGCAGCTTGGCGCGGGGGGGCCTTTTGAACACCGGGGAGCTGTTTTTT. This codes for CASSLARGGLLNTGELFF.

The chain carries TRBV27 and TRBJ1-6; 9 bases line up with TRBD1. Germline values: CDR1 MNHEY, CDR2 SMNVEV (reference sequence). The CDR3 spans 14 residues. J lost 7 bases, V lost 6 bases, and 4 bases had no gene match. Here the CDR3 reads CASSPGTGNSPLHF. DNA for the CDR3: TGTGCCAGCAGCCCCGGGACAGGGAATTCACCCCTCCACTTT.

The chain is built from TRBV12-3 or TRBV12-4 and TRBJ2-1; possible D gene TRBD1, 6 bases. V was shortened by 5 bases and J by 10 bases, with 15 bases between the two germline ends. The CDR3 length is 13 residues. In DNA, the CDR3 is TGTGCCAGCAGTACGGACAGTCCGAGGGAGCAGTTCTTC. Encoded protein: CASSTDSPREQFF.

The chain is built from TRBV7-2 and TRBJ1-2, with 9 nucleotides matching TRBD1. The CDR3 length is 14 residues. Germline CDR1 and CDR2: SGHTA and FQGNSA. The V gene end was trimmed by 3 bases and the J gene end by 8 bases; junction bases not matched to a gene: 7. CDR3 coding DNA: TGTGCCAGCAGCTTTGAAAGGACAGGGGAAGGCTACACCTTC. Encoded protein: CASSFERTGEGYTF.

This chain links TRBV3-1 (or the pseudogene TRBV3-2) with TRBJ2-2; TRBD2 matches at 8 bases. Trimming removed 3 bases from V and 4 bases from J; junction bases left unmatched: 7. Germline CDR1 reads LGHDT; CDR2 reads YNNKEL (reference sequence). This CDR3 is built from 16 residues. The CDR3 nucleotides are TGTGCCAGCAGCCAGGCGGGGGGCGCGAGCACCGGGGAGCTGTTTTTT. Its translation is CASSQAGGASTGELFF.

The chain links TRBV7-6 to TRBJ2-6; D might be TRBD1 (6 bases). This CDR3 is 15 amino acids long. Germline-derived CDR1 and CDR2 are SGHVS and FNYEAQ. The V end was cut by 3 bases, the J end by 2 bases, with 8 bases between. DNA of the CDR3: TGTGCCAGCAGCTTGGGGGCTCCTGGGGCCAACGTCCTGACTTTC. Its protein is CASSLGAPGANVLTF.

This chain connects TRBV5-1 to TRBJ2-7; no firm D call. The V end was cut by 0 bases, the J end by 0 bases, with 7 bases between. This CDR3 has 14 amino acids. Germline CDR1 and CDR2: SGHRS and YFSETQ. DNA for the CDR3: TGCGCCAGCAGCTTGGAGGCTAGCTCCTACGAGCAGTACTTC. It codes for CASSLEASSYEQYF.

The chain carries TRBV2 and TRBJ1-6; the match to TRBD1 covers 7 bases. V gave up 10 bases and J gave up 5 bases; unmatched junction bases: 17. Germline V gene sequence: CDR1 SNHLY, CDR2 FYNNEI. The CDR3 has 17 amino acids. The CDR3 is CANGLIRPGQHNSPLHF. The CDR3 region has the DNA TGTGCCAACGGTCTTATCAGGCCGGGACAGCATAATTCACCCCTCCACTTT.

This chain links TRBV12-3 or TRBV12-4 with TRBJ2-1; TRBD2 aligns across 8 bases. The CDR3 extends over 13 amino acids. The junction had 4 bases not matched to a gene; V was cut back by 9 bases and J by 3 bases. In nucleotides, the CDR3 is TGTGCCAGTAGCGGGAAAGTCTACAATGAGCAGTTCTTC. Translating gives CASSGKVYNEQFF.

The genes are TRBV9 and TRBJ2-2; 10 nucleotides match TRBD2. CDR1 SGDLS and CDR2 YYNGEE come from the germline V gene. V gave up 1 base and J gave up 2 bases; unmatched junction bases: 5. The CDR3 loop spans 17 amino acids. CDR3 in amino acids: CASSVPAGGINTGELFF. CDR3 nucleotide sequence: TGTGCCAGCAGCGTACCAGCGGGGGGGATTAACACCGGGGAGCTGTTTTTT.